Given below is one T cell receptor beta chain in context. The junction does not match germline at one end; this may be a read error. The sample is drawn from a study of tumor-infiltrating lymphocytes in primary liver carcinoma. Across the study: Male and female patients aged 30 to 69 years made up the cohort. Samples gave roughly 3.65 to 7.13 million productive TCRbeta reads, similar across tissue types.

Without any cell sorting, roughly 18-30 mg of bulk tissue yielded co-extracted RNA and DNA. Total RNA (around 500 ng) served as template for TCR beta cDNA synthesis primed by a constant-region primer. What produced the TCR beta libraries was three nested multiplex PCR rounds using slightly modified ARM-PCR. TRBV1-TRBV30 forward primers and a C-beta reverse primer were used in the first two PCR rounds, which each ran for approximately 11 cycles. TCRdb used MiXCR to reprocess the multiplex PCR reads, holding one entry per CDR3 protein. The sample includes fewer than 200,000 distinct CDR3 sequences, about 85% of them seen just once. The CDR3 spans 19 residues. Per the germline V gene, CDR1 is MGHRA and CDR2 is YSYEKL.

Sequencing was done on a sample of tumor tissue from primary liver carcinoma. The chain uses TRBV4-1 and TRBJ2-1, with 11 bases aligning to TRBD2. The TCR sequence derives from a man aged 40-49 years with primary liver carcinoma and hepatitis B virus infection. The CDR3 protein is CASSQETSGSLGSYNEQFF. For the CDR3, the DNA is TGCGCCAGCAGCCAAGAAACTAGCGGGAGCCTGGGATCCTACAATGAACAGTTCTTC.